The 3 T cell receptor beta chains in this list originate from one sample, sequenced in a study of response to subunit inactivated influenza vaccine. TCRdb independently ran MiXCR on the RT-PCR reads; one entry per CDR3 protein. The sample has 650,000 to 800,000 distinct CDR3 sequences, 14% seen once. The input for sequencing was PBMCs from blood, taken less than 15 days before vaccination. All receptors derive from a man in his fifties or sixties who received an inactivated influenza vaccine.

J is TRBJ1-4 and V is TRBV11-2, with TRBD1 identical over 11 bases. The CDR3 covers 15 residues. CDR1 and CDR2 (germline): SGHAT, FQNNGV. Losses at the gene ends were 5 bases for V and 10 bases for J; bases not matched to a gene: 9. CDR3 region: CASSQEPGTGGKLFF. Written as DNA, the CDR3 is TGTGCCAGCAGCCAGGAACCCGGGACAGGGGGAAAACTGTTTTTT.

This clonotype has only a few counts. The rearrangement joins TRBV12-3 or TRBV12-4 to TRBJ1-5; TRBD1 might be the D (6 bases). V gave up 6 bases and J gave up 7 bases, with 13 bases separating them. CDR3 length: 13 residues. The CDR3 loop reads CASRQNRDQPQHF. The CDR3 DNA sequence: TGTGCCAGCAGGCAGAACAGGGACCAGCCCCAGCATTTT.

This clonotype was observed many times. This rearrangement joins TRBV12-3 or TRBV12-4 to TRBJ1-2; possible D gene TRBD1, 5 bases. There are 15 residues in the CDR3. The V gene lost 6 bases and the J gene lost 2 bases, with 16 bases spanning the gap. The CDR3 region has the DNA TGTGCCAGCAGCGTAGCGGGGGTTACCAACTATGGCTACACCTTC. Protein: CASSVAGVTNYGYTF.